The 6 T cell receptor beta chains presented below share a single source sample, sequenced in a study of blood T cell repertoires in COVID-19. This table comes from immunoSEQ multiplex PCR, and its TCRdb copy is limited to in-frame clones, with some not included. The sample lists about 240,000 clones, roughly 83% occurring once. The sample was peripheral blood. These receptors all stem from a woman of 80 years or more with acute or convalescent COVID-19.

This clone was seen once. This chain connects TRBV14 to TRBJ2-2; unclear D gene. The CDR3 has 15 amino acids. V lost 1 base to trimming and J lost 1 base, with 7 bases between them. CDR1 is SGHDN, CDR2 FVKESK, per germline. The CDR3 reads CASSQGRGNTGELFF. For the CDR3, the DNA is TGTGCCAGCAGCCAAGGACGCGGGAACACCGGGGAGCTGTTTTTT.

V is TRBV28 and J is TRBJ1-4, with D maybe TRBD1 (5 bases). Germline loops: CDR1 MDHEN, CDR2 SYDVKM. This CDR3 contains 16 residues. V gave up 5 bases and J gave up 7 bases, with 20 bases separating them. The CDR3 coding sequence is TGTGCCAGCAGTATATTCCCAGGGCGGGGCGGTGAAAAACTGTTTTTT. Translating gives CASSIFPGRGGEKLFF.

The CDR3 nucleotides read TGTGCCAGCAGCTCCCAGCGGGCGTCCTTGGGGACCCAGTACTTC. Protein sequence: CASSSQRASLGTQYF. The rearrangement links TRBV7-6 to TRBJ2-5; possible D gene TRBD2, 6 bases. Trimming cost V 4 bases and J 7 bases, with 19 bases left between them. The CDR3 has 15 residues. CDR1 and CDR2 (germline): SGHVS, FNYEAQ.

This chain uses TRBV27 with TRBJ1-2, with TRBD1 identical over 9 bases. The germline V gene has CDR1 MNHEY and CDR2 SMNVEV (reference sequence). The CDR3 is 14 residues long. The junction had 5 bases not matched to a gene; V was cut back by 4 bases and J by 5 bases. The CDR3 DNA sequence: TGTGCCAGCAGTTACAGGGGGCAGGGGTATGGCTACACCTTC. Protein product: CASSYRGQGYGYTF.

This chain links TRBV7-9 with TRBJ2-1; D is possibly TRBD2 (5 bases). The V gene lost 5 bases and the J gene lost 3 bases, with 8 bases spanning the gap. This CDR3 contains 13 residues. Germline V gene lookup returns CDR1 SEHNR and CDR2 FQNEAQ (reference sequence). The CDR3 DNA sequence: TGTGCCAGCAGCCCCGGGATCTACAATGAGCAGTTCTTC. Translated, it gives CASSPGIYNEQFF. The variable domain in full, with the rest retrieved from reference TRBV7-9 and TRBJ2-1, is DTGVSQNPRHKITKRGQNVTFRCDPISEHNRLYWYRQTLGQGPEFLTYFQNEAQLEKSRLLSDRFSAERPKGSFSTLEIQRTEQGDSAMYLCASSPGIYNEQFFGPGTRLTVL.

The chain has TRBV11-3 and TRBJ1-5; 7 bases map to TRBD1. Germline values: CDR1 SGHNT, CDR2 YENEEA. Unmatched junction bases numbered 10, after V lost 0 bases and J lost 2 bases. This CDR3 region has 18 residues. CDR3 residues: CASSLEWAGQDCNQPQHF. Written as DNA, the CDR3 is TGTGCCAGCAGCTTAGAATGGGCCGGACAGGACTGCAATCAGCCCCAGCATTTT.